This T cell receptor (beta chain) came from a study of blood T cells in healthy people across ages (dated by TCRdb to about 2015). About the study as a whole: In model experiments, roughly one uniquely barcoded TCR beta cDNA molecule per two T cells was captured by template switching. The study measured age-related changes in TCR beta repertoire diversity using deep sequencing normalized with unique cDNA molecular identifiers. Four age groups were formed from the donors: young (average around 15 years), middle-aged (roughly 38), aged (about 62) and long-lived (about 80). To avoid experimental bias, donors of different ages were distributed randomly across sequencing lanes. The study analyzed two additional independent replicas of 1 million unique cDNA reads from the same blood draw for two donors, one aged 18 to 29 and one aged 80 or older. What the study reported, not specific to this receptor: As age increased, observed TCR beta diversity per million T cells dropped in a roughly linear way, and a significant reduction was already evident by age about 40. Compared with the aged group, more naive CD4+ T cells, fewer expanded clones and increased TCR diversity were shown by the long-lived group, suggesting age selection. Conclusive comparison of naive and antigen-experienced compartments was prevented by the profiling of bulk unsorted PBMCs. Because the CMV infection status of the donors was unknown, age-related changes in expanded clonotypes may potentially have been confounded. Observed TCR beta diversity correlated strongly with the percentage of naive T cells measured by flow cytometry. Total diversity estimates from one million sequenced T cells were considered lower bounds and underestimates.

Preparation of the library involved 5' RACE. The sequencer listed for this sample is Illumina HiSeq 2500. A second PCR of roughly 7 to 12 cycles was run with a J-beta primer mix and a sample-barcoded 5' primer. A unique molecular identifier was introduced onto each TCR beta cDNA molecule by a template-switch 5' adaptor carrying 12 random nucleotides. Each sample yielded at least 2.5 million CDR3-containing paired-end reads. All of the RNA was converted into first-strand cDNA using the Mint cDNA synthesis kit, with a TRBC-specific oligonucleotide serving as the primer. All cDNA was treated with uracil-DNA glycosylase and then went through a first 18-cycle PCR with the universal primers M1SS and BC2_uni_R. Concerning the study's data processing: For normalization, 1 million high-quality reads, each with a distinct molecular identifier, were randomly selected from each sample. Instead of being binned into consensus sequences, reads with shared molecular identifiers were discarded. MiTCR, run with a Q25 quality threshold and the strictest error-elimination algorithm, handled CDR3 identification, clonotype clustering and error correction. A nonparametric unseen species model using Euler transformation provided a lower-bound estimate of total TCR beta diversity. Using fastp trimming at Q25 and MiXCR clonotype assembly, TCRdb reanalyzed the public sequencing data and kept in-frame beta chains. One record per CDR3 amino acid sequence lists the most common genes and DNA. TCRdb, not the authors, supplied the V and J calls. In all, the sample holds about 2 million distinct CDR3 sequences, and about 50% of those were seen once. Less than 2.5% of the sample lies in the top ten.

For this clonotype: It has no known antigen specificity. No clone much larger than this one lies a single base away; base qualities are absent.

Spanning cysteine to phenylalanine, the CDR3 consists of 17 amino acids. Just the 51-base CDR3 DNA is kept, in frame starting at base 1. At the junction V is shortened by 6 bases and J by 3 bases; bases outside the gene matches: 15. The 39 donors, aged about 6 to 100 years, were systemically healthy Caucasian individuals from Russia. Each donor gave about 9.2 milliliters of peripheral blood, drawn into EDTA-treated Vacutainer tubes. Ficoll-Paque density-gradient centrifugation was used to isolate PBMCs, with at least 7 million per sample. Trizol reagent was used to extract total RNA from the PBMCs, yielding at least 6 micrograms per sample. Naive CD45RAhigh/CD27high T cell percentages were measured by flow cytometry on a PBMC aliquot from every donor.

The V gene is TRBV12-3 or TRBV12-4 and the J gene is TRBJ2-5, and 8 junction bases match TRBD1. The source of this sequence is a woman aged 40 to 50 in good health. Sequenced sample: blood. The DNA is as follows: TGTGCCAGCAGCCCAACCCTTCGACTGACAGGGGAAGAGACCCAGTACTTC. This is translated as CASSPTLRLTGEETQYF.